One sample yielded the 20 T cell receptor beta chains listed below, sequenced in a study of OX40 agonist ivuxolimab in advanced cancers. Data came from immunoSEQ multiplex PCR; TCRdb stores just in-frame clones and leaves some out. The table lists approximately 50,000 clones, around four fifths of them singletons. The sequenced sample was CD4+ or CD8+ T cells sorted from blood, obtained in a trial of the OX40 agonist ivuxolimab. The origin of the receptors is an adult with an advanced solid tumor such as melanoma, head and neck, liver or kidney cancer.

The chain uses TRBV7-8 and TRBJ2-1; 7 bases are a match to TRBD1. The CDR3 is 16 amino acids. Germline V gene lookup returns CDR1 SGHVS and CDR2 FQNEAQ. Trimming at V came to 2 bases and at J to 4 bases, leaving 8 bases not matched to a gene. The CDR3 DNA reads as TGTGCCAGCAGCTTACAGACAGGGATTTATTACAATGAGCAGTTCTTC. Its protein is CASSLQTGIYYNEQFF.

The chain uses TRBV6-5 and TRBJ1-1; TRBD1 aligns across 9 bases. CDR1 and CDR2 (germline): MNHEY, SVGAGI. The CDR3 totals 14 residues. Unmatched junction bases numbered 4, after V lost 7 bases and J lost 1 base. In nucleotides, the CDR3 is TGTGCCAGCACCTCGGACAGGGGGAACACTGAAGCTTTCTTT. Its translation is CASTSDRGNTEAFF.

CDR3 loop: CASSQDLGLGASPSSTDTQYF. The CDR3 DNA follows: TGCGCCAGCAGCCAAGATCTGGGACTAGGAGCGTCTCCATCTAGCACAGATACGCAGTATTTT. The rearrangement uses TRBV4-3 and TRBJ2-3; TRBD2 agrees at 8 bases. Germline V gives CDR1 LGHNA, CDR2 YSLEER. The CDR3 length is 21 residues. V lost 0 bases, J lost 0 bases, and 17 bases stayed unmatched.

This chain connects TRBV7-9 to TRBJ1-4; 7 bases fit TRBD1. Germline CDR1 SEHNR, CDR2 FQNEAQ (reference sequence). After removal of 4 bases from V and 4 bases from J, the junction contained 6 bases not matched to a gene. The CDR3 is 15 residues long. In DNA form, the CDR3 reads TGTGCCAGCAGCTCCCGGACAGGCAATAATGAAAAACTGTTTTTT. This translates into CASSSRTGNNEKLFF.

The chain carries TRBV19 and TRBJ2-7; 9 bases line up with TRBD2. The V gene end was trimmed by 4 bases and the J gene end by 5 bases; junction bases not matched to a gene: 6. The CDR3 is 14 residues long. CDR1 and CDR2 (germline): LNHDA, SQIVND (reference sequence). The CDR3 DNA is TGTGCCAGTAGTAGTGGGACTAGCCTCAACGAGCAGTACTTC. Translated, it gives CASSSGTSLNEQYF.

The V call is TRBV11-3, the J call TRBJ1-1; D might be TRBD1 (5 bases). Trimming left V 5 bases short and J 3 bases short, with 13 bases between. Germline V gives CDR1 SGHNT, CDR2 YENEEA. CDR3 length: 14 residues. The CDR3 loop is CASSPGDRDTEAFF. Here the CDR3 DNA reads TGTGCCAGCAGCCCGGGGGATCGGGACACTGAAGCTTTCTTT. The variable domain in full, with the rest retrieved from reference TRBV11-3 and TRBJ1-1, is EAGVVQSPRYKIIEKKQPVAFWCNPISGHNTLYWYLQNLGQGPELLIRYENEEAVDDSQLPKDRFSAERLKGVDSTLKIQPAELGDSAVYLCASSPGDRDTEAFFGQGTRLTVV.

This clone was recorded only once. The gene calls are TRBV29-1 and TRBJ1-4, with D maybe TRBD1 (6 bases). The CDR3 length is 13 residues. Germline assignment: CDR1 SQVTM and CDR2 ANQGSEA. The V gene lost 7 bases and the J gene lost 8 bases, with 17 bases spanning the gap. CDR3 residues: CSACGQIGEKLFF. The CDR3 bases are TGCAGCGCATGCGGACAGATAGGAGAAAAACTGTTTTTT.

The chain carries TRBV28 and TRBJ2-3; perhaps TRBD1 as D (6 bases). V was pared by 1 base and J by 0 bases, with 17 bases between. Germline assignment: CDR1 MDHEN and CDR2 SYDVKM. CDR3 length: 18 amino acids. CDR3 sequence reads: CASSLSSAGGHSTDTQYF. In nucleotides, the CDR3 is TGTGCCAGCAGTTTATCATCCGCTGGGGGCCATAGCACAGATACGCAGTATTTT.

This clone was observed once. V usage is TRBV10-3 and J usage is TRBJ2-7, with 11 bases that match TRBD1. Germline CDR1 and CDR2: ENHRY and SYGVKD. This CDR3 is built from 14 residues. Trimming took 6 bases from V and 3 from J; bases not matched to a gene: 4. CDR3 loop: CAIRPGTGGYEQYF. The CDR3 nucleotides are TGTGCCATCAGACCCGGGACAGGGGGCTACGAGCAGTACTTC.

This chain connects TRBV6-5 to TRBJ1-6; 7 bases map to TRBD1. Trimming removed 6 bases from V and 8 bases from J; junction bases left unmatched: 4. The CDR3 has 13 amino acids. Germline V lookup: CDR1 MNHEY, CDR2 SVGAGI. The CDR3 is CASSDRAHSPLHF. CDR3 DNA sequence: TGTGCCAGCAGCGACAGGGCCCATTCACCCCTCCACTTT.

This chain uses TRBV18 with TRBJ1-1; D gene ambiguous. Germline assignment: CDR1 KGHSH and CDR2 LQKENI. Trimming pared 3 bases from V and 3 bases from J, leaving 11 bases between. This CDR3 region has 14 residues. The CDR3 protein is CASSPRQDDTEAFF. CDR3 DNA sequence: TGTGCCAGCTCACCCCGGCAGGATGACACTGAAGCTTTCTTT.

The V call is TRBV5-1, the J call TRBJ2-6, with D perhaps matching TRBD1 (5 bases). Trimming stripped 0 bases from V and 0 bases from J, with 7 bases between. CDR3 size: 16 residues. Germline V CDR1 and CDR2: SGHRS, YFSETQ. CDR3 DNA: TGCGCCAGCAGCTTGGGTGGGGCCTCTGGGGCCAACGTCCTGACTTTC. Its translation is CASSLGGASGANVLTF. Complete variable domain (other parts from reference TRBV5-1 and TRBJ2-6): KAGVTQTPRYLIKTRGQQVTLSCSPISGHRSVSWYQQTPGQGLQFLFEYFSETQRNKGNFPGRFSGRQFSNSRSEMNVSTLELGDSALYLCASSLGGASGANVLTFGAGSRLTVL.

The chain has TRBV16 and TRBJ1-1; 7 positions match TRBD1. The germline V gene encodes CDR1 KGHSY and CDR2 FQNENV. Trimming took 2 bases from V and 10 from J; bases not matched to a gene: 7. There are 13 residues in the CDR3. The CDR3 region has the DNA TGTGCCAGCAGCCAAGACAGGGCGGGGGCAGCTTTCTTT. This gives the protein CASSQDRAGAAFF.

The chain joins TRBV10-3 to TRBJ1-1; D call uncertain. The germline V gene encodes CDR1 ENHRY and CDR2 SYGVKD. Deletions cut 4 bases from V and 1 base from J, with 7 bases between. There are 13 residues in the CDR3. The CDR3 protein is CAISGLANTEAFF. The CDR3 bases are TGTGCCATCAGTGGTTTGGCGAACACTGAAGCTTTCTTT.

This chain's CDR3 is CASRRDTTQETQYF. The CDR3 nucleotides read TGTGCCAGCAGGAGGGACACCACCCAAGAGACCCAGTACTTC. This chain connects TRBV2 to TRBJ2-5, with D tentatively TRBD1 (6 bases). The V and J ends lost 6 bases and 1 base respectively, with 12 bases between them. This CDR3 has 14 residues. CDR1 is SNHLY and CDR2 is FYNNEI in the germline V gene.

The chain couples TRBV5-1 to TRBJ2-2; unclear D gene. Trimming took 0 bases from V and 5 from J, leaving 5 bases between them. Germline loops: CDR1 SGHRS, CDR2 YFSETQ. The CDR3 contains 13 residues. The CDR3, as DNA: TGCGCCAGCAGCTTGGCGCGGACCGGGGAGCTGTTTTTT. It codes for CASSLARTGELFF.

This chain links TRBV19 with TRBJ1-3, with D possibly TRBD1 on 5 matching bases. The V gene lost 7 bases and the J gene lost 1 base, with 11 bases spanning the gap. The V gene's germline CDR1 is LNHDA and CDR2 SQIVND (reference sequence). The CDR3 has 14 residues. The CDR3 sequence: CASIPGRSGNTIYF. Written as DNA, the CDR3 is TGTGCCAGTATCCCGGGGCGATCTGGAAACACCATATATTTT.

V gene TRBV6-5 combines with J gene TRBJ2-7, with 8 bases lining up with TRBD1. Germline trimming cut 4 bases from V and 2 bases from J; bases unmatched to any gene: 7. Germline lookup yields CDR1 MNHEY and CDR2 SVGAGI. CDR3 size: 15 residues. CDR3 sequence reads: CASSSSGGAAYEQYF. In nucleotides, the CDR3 is TGTGCCAGCAGTTCGTCAGGGGGCGCAGCCTACGAGCAGTACTTC.

The genes are TRBV11-2 and TRBJ2-2, with a tentative D call TRBD1 (5 bases). Trimming stripped 6 bases from V and 1 base from J, with 9 bases between. The CDR3 runs 14 residues. Germline V gene sequence: CDR1 SGHAT, CDR2 FQNNGV. CDR3 residues: CASSQTGNTGELFF. CDR3 sequence (DNA): TGTGCCAGCAGTCAAACAGGGAACACCGGGGAGCTGTTTTTT.

This clone was counted once. The chain links TRBV7-9 to TRBJ2-1; D is perhaps TRBD2 (5 bases). The V and J ends lost 5 bases and 0 bases respectively, with 11 bases between them. This CDR3 contains 15 residues. CDR1 is SEHNR, CDR2 FQNEAQ, per germline (reference sequence). The CDR3 spells CASSPEGTSYNEQFF. The CDR3 region has the DNA TGTGCCAGCAGCCCTGAGGGAACCTCCTACAATGAGCAGTTCTTC.